This TCR beta chain was observed in a study of identical twins' blood T cells. This clonotype turned up a few times. Germline V lookup: CDR1 DFQATT, CDR2 SNEGSKA (reference sequence). V was cut by 1 base and J by 4 bases, with 16 bases left in between. The CDR3 has 16 residues. MiXCR, run by TCRdb on the 5' RACE reads, gives a single entry per CDR3 protein. The table shows hundreds of thousands of distinct CDR3 sequences, with under 30% occurring only once. The genes are TRBV20-1 and TRBJ2-2; D might be TRBD2 (5 bases). Sequenced material: PBMCs. The receptor was derived from a woman aged 18 to 50 in good health. CDR3 coding DNA: TGCAGTGCTAGAGGTTACGGAATGGGGAGCACCGGGGAGCTGTTTTTT. Amino acid sequence: CSARGYGMGSTGELFF.